The clone carrying this T cell receptor (beta chain) has a handful of counts. The repertoire was sequenced with immunoSEQ multiplex PCR; TCRdb's copy has only in-frame clones and lacks some. Altogether over 150,000 clones are present, about four fifths being singletons, with the ten largest covering roughly 3.2%. These data originate in a study of blood T cell repertoires in COVID-19. Residents of 24 US areas, aged 18 to 89 years, made up the participants. The receptor's source is a woman in her 30s who had recovered from COVID-19. Sample: PBMCs or T cells enriched from blood (not recorded which).

The chain's CDR3 is CASSVGGVNSPLHF. The CDR3 DNA sequence: TGTGCCAGCAGCGTAGGGGGGGTCAATTCACCCCTCCACTTT. The chain has TRBV9 and TRBJ1-6; a possible D gene is TRBD1 (5 bases). This CDR3 region has 14 residues. CDR1 and CDR2 from the germline V gene are SGDLS and YYNGEE. Trimming left V 0 bases short and J 7 bases short, with 8 bases between.